One and the same sample provided the 18 T cell receptor beta chains below, sequenced in a study of blood T cell repertoires in COVID-19. Libraries were prepared by immunoSEQ multiplex PCR; TCRdb keeps only in-frame clonotypes and omits some of them. The sample includes 200,000 or so clones, about 88% of them seen just once. Source material: peripheral blood. All receptors derive from a man between 35 and 55 years old with active or convalescent COVID-19.

This clone has only a few counts. The V and J genes are TRBV19 and TRBJ1-2; maybe TRBD1 (6 bases). Germline assignment: CDR1 LNHDA and CDR2 SQIVND (reference sequence). The CDR3 sequence is 15 residues long. The germline V and J ends were trimmed by 1 base and 3 bases, with 12 bases remaining between them. CDR3 region: CASSIGVRGDYGYTF. DNA of the CDR3: TGTGCCAGTAGTATAGGAGTCAGGGGCGACTATGGCTACACCTTC.

V usage is TRBV10-3 and J usage is TRBJ2-3, with 7 nucleotides matching TRBD1. This CDR3 contains 13 residues. Germline V gives CDR1 ENHRY, CDR2 SYGVKD. The CDR3 sequence is CATGERSTDTQYF. As DNA, the CDR3 is TGTGCAACAGGGGAGAGGAGCACAGATACGCAGTATTTT.

The CDR3 protein is CATSRLAGGPATDTQYF. The CDR3 DNA is TGTGCCACCAGCAGGCTAGCGGGAGGGCCGGCGACAGATACGCAGTATTTT. The J gene is TRBJ2-3, the V gene TRBV15, with 12 bases that match TRBD2. V shed 3 bases and J 3 bases; nucleotides not matched to a gene: 7. The CDR3 is 17 amino acids. In germline, CDR1 is LNHNV, CDR2 YYDKDF (reference sequence).

The genes are TRBV4-1 and TRBJ1-5; D is undetermined. Germline CDR1 is MGHRA and CDR2 is YSYEKL. The ends were cut back, 1 base at V and 9 bases at J, with 7 bases in the middle. This CDR3 has 12 amino acids. The CDR3 nucleotides read TGCGCCAGCAGCCAAGCCCTCGGGCCCCAGCATTTT. Translation gives CASSQALGPQHF.

Notes on this clone: Different DNA sequences within this sample yield the same CDR3. V is TRBV27 and J is TRBJ1-2; no clear D. The CDR3 is made up of 13 amino acids. V shed 5 bases and J shed 4 bases, with 11 bases lying between them. The germline gives CDR1 MNHEY, CDR2 SMNVEV (reference sequence). The CDR3 reads CASSLGRTYGYTF. DNA for the CDR3: TGTGCCAGCAGTCTAGGTCGCACCTATGGCTACACCTTC.

This clone was recorded only once. This rearrangement joins TRBV19 to TRBJ2-3, with TRBD2 as a possible D gene (6 bases). The length of the CDR3 is 15 residues. Trimming left V 2 bases short and J 0 bases short, with 9 bases between. The germline V gene has CDR1 LNHDA and CDR2 SQIVND (reference sequence). The CDR3 region has the DNA TGTGCCAGTAGTATAAAGGCGGGAAGCACAGATACGCAGTATTTT. The encoded protein is CASSIKAGSTDTQYF.

This chain links TRBV5-1 with TRBJ1-5; D is perhaps TRBD1 (5 bases). Per germline, CDR1 SGHRS and CDR2 YFSETQ. The CDR3 totals 13 residues. Trimming took 5 bases from V and 2 from J, leaving 8 bases between them. CDR3 loop: CASRRGGNQPQHF. In nucleotides, the CDR3 is TGCGCCAGCAGAAGGGGTGGCAATCAGCCCCAGCATTTT. Supplemented by reference TRBV5-1 and TRBJ1-5, the full variable domain reads KAGVTQTPRYLIKTRGQQVTLSCSPISGHRSVSWYQQTPGQGLQFLFEYFSETQRNKGNFPGRFSGRQFSNSRSEMNVSTLELGDSALYLCASRRGGNQPQHFGDGTRLSIL.

The rearrangement joins TRBV4-2 to TRBJ2-7; 7 nucleotides align to TRBD2. Germline CDR1 reads LGHNA; CDR2 reads YNFKEQ. The CDR3 totals 14 residues. V was clipped by 3 bases and J by 4 bases; unmatched bases: 6. DNA for the CDR3: TGTGCCAGCAGCCAGGAGCGGGACCTATACGAGCAGTACTTC. Protein: CASSQERDLYEQYF.

The V call is TRBV19, the J call TRBJ1-4; no clear D gene. This CDR3 region has 13 residues. The V and J ends lost 3 bases and 4 bases respectively, with 6 bases between them. Per germline, CDR1 LNHDA and CDR2 SQIVND (reference sequence). This CDR3 reads CASSIGFNEKLFF. Here the CDR3 DNA reads TGTGCCAGTAGTATTGGCTTTAATGAAAAACTGTTTTTT. The full variable domain, its missing parts supplied by reference TRBV19 and TRBJ1-4, is DGGITQSPKYLFRKEGQNVTLSCEQNLNHDAMYWYRQDPGQGLRLIYYSQIVNDFQKGDIAEGYSVSREKKESFPLTVTSAQKNPTAFYLCASSIGFNEKLFFGSGTQLSVL.

J is TRBJ2-7 and V is TRBV5-1, with 8 bases identical to TRBD1. There are 13 residues in the CDR3. Germline V gene sequence: CDR1 SGHRS, CDR2 YFSETQ. V gave up 9 bases and J gave up 2 bases; unmatched junction bases: 7. Here the CDR3 reads CATYRTGPYEQYF. The CDR3 nucleotides are TGCGCCACATACCGGACAGGGCCCTACGAGCAGTACTTC.

The rearrangement joins TRBV28 to TRBJ2-3; TRBD1 might be the D (6 bases). Germline CDR1 MDHEN, CDR2 SYDVKM. CDR3 length equals 17 residues. V lost 6 bases and J 3 bases, leaving 22 bases between the germline ends. The CDR3 region is CASSQRQGTVETDTQYF. CDR3 DNA: TGTGCCAGCAGCCAGCGGCAGGGGACGGTCGAGACAGATACGCAGTATTTT. Full variable domain (outside the CDR3, taken from reference TRBV28 and TRBJ2-3): DVKVTQSSRYLVKRTGEKVFLECVQDMDHENMFWYRQDPGLGLRLIYFSYDVKMKEKGDIPEGYSVSREKKERFSLILESASTNQTSMYLCASSQRQGTVETDTQYFGPGTRLTVL.

V is TRBV5-1 and J is TRBJ1-1; D call uncertain. Trimming took off 3 bases at V and 3 bases at J, with 9 bases between the two ends. This CDR3 has 13 amino acids. Germline V gene sequence: CDR1 SGHRS, CDR2 YFSETQ. DNA of the CDR3: TGCGCCAGCAGCTCCATGAGGGACACTGAAGCTTTCTTT. The encoded protein is CASSSMRDTEAFF.

The genes are TRBV18 and TRBJ1-1, with D tentatively TRBD1 (6 bases). This CDR3 contains 16 residues. Germline assignment: CDR1 KGHSH and CDR2 LQKENI. V lost 6 bases, J lost 6 bases, and 23 bases lay in between. This CDR3 reads CASSRLPAGVEPEAFF. The DNA of the CDR3 is TGTGCCAGCTCGCGCCTTCCTGCAGGGGTCGAACCTGAAGCTTTCTTT.

This chain links TRBV6-1 with TRBJ1-2, with 7 bases fitting TRBD1. The V segment lost 3 bases and the J segment 12 bases; nucleotides outside the gene matches: 10. CDR1 is MNHNS and CDR2 is SASEGT in the germline V gene. The CDR3 sequence is 13 residues long. The CDR3 region is CASSEPGQSMNTF. CDR3 coding DNA: TGTGCCAGCAGTGAGCCGGGACAGAGCATGAACACCTTC.

V is TRBV4-2 and J is TRBJ2-1; 7 nucleotides agree with TRBD1. V shed 4 bases and J 2 bases; nucleotides not matched to a gene: 14. Germline lookup yields CDR1 LGHNA and CDR2 YNFKEQ. This CDR3 has 18 residues. CDR3 nucleotide sequence: TGTGCCAGCAGCCGCCCGGGACAGAGCCTTTCTCCCTACAATGAGCAGTTCTTC. It yields the protein CASSRPGQSLSPYNEQFF.

The J gene is TRBJ1-6, the V gene TRBV4-1; 8 bases align to TRBD1. V was pared by 1 base and J by 7 bases, with 12 bases of the junction left unmatched. From germline, CDR1 is MGHRA and CDR2 YSYEKL. The CDR3 extends over 18 amino acids. Here the CDR3 reads CASSQVSARGQGNSPLHF. The CDR3 DNA follows: TGCGCCAGCAGCCAAGTTTCGGCCAGGGGGCAGGGAAATTCACCCCTCCACTTT.

This chain links TRBV5-5 with TRBJ2-2; no definite D call. Germline-derived CDR1 and CDR2 are SGHKS and YYEKEE (reference sequence). The germline V and J ends were trimmed by 1 base and 6 bases, with 4 bases remaining between them. The CDR3 has 12 residues. As DNA, the CDR3 is TGTGCCAGCAGCTTGCAGGCCGGGGAGCTGTTTTTT. Translating it yields CASSLQAGELFF. Full variable domain (rest looked up from reference TRBV5-5 and TRBJ2-2): DAGVTQSPTHLIKTRGQQVTLRCSPISGHKSVSWYQQVLGQGPQFIFQYYEKEERGRGNFPDRFSARQFPNYSSELNVNALLLGDSALYLCASSLQAGELFFGEGSRLTVL.

CDR3 sequence (DNA): TGTGCCAGCAGCCCACGGGGCAGGGGTAGAACCTACAATGAGCAGTTCTTC. This gives the protein CASSPRGRGRTYNEQFF. The V and J genes are TRBV14 and TRBJ2-1, with D maybe TRBD1 (6 bases). CDR1 and CDR2 (germline): SGHDN, FVKESK. V lost 4 bases and J 2 bases, leaving 18 bases between the germline ends. The CDR3 spans 17 residues.